This entry concerns a single TCR beta chain. The sample belongs to a study of blood T cell repertoires in COVID-19. The wider study: Italy, Spain and the United States were the sources of the convalescent and acute COVID-19 samples.

The length of the CDR3 is 13 residues. CDR1 and CDR2 from the germline V gene are SGHTA and FQGNSA. V was trimmed by 6 bases and J by 10 bases, leaving 16 bases between them. Per the study methods: Nucleated cell counts were estimated from reference gene primer amplification. The method was immunoSEQ multiplex PCR; TCRdb's version includes in-frame clones alone and lacks a portion of them. That table is the source of V, J and clone size, and D and trimming were worked out from the DNA. Of approximately 230,000 clones in the sample, approximately 82% are singletons; the top ten hold approximately 15%.

Sequenced: PBMCs or T cells enriched from blood (not recorded which). The sequence was obtained from a man aged 35-49 years who had recovered from COVID-19. The chain combines TRBV7-2 with TRBJ2-1; D might be TRBD1 (6 bases). The CDR3 DNA follows: TGTGCCAGCAGTACCCTGGGGGCCGGGGAGCAGTTCTTC. Translating gives CASSTLGAGEQFF.